The rows below give T cell receptor beta chains drawn from one sample of a study of shared clonotypes between healthy human individuals. The table came from immunoSEQ multiplex PCR; TCRdb's copy has only in-frame clones and leaves some out. This table holds roughly 2 million clones, about 95% found once. The sample was naive CD8+ T cells sorted from blood. The receptors derive from a man between 18 and 29 years old in good health. CDR3s include the opening cysteine and the closing phenylalanine or tryptophan. D genes are given only for firm matches. Clone size is stated in some rows and not others, as once, few, many or a class when expanded.

d_call j_call v_call clone_size cdr3_nt cdr3_aa
TRBD1 TRBJ1-1 TRBV30 many TGTGCCTGGCTCCCCAGGGGGACTGAAGCTTTCTTT CAWLPRGTEAFF
TRBD1 TRBJ2-1 TRBV5-1 . TGCGCCAGCAGCTTGGGGACAGGGGATAATGAGCAGTTCTTC CASSLGTGDNEQFF
. TRBJ2-5 TRBV6-5 once TGTGCCAGCAGCAACAGGGAAGAGACCCAGTACTTC CASSNREETQYF
. TRBJ2-7 TRBV11-2 . TGTGCCAGCAGCTTAGGCTCCATTTGGGGCTACGAGCAGTACTTC CASSLGSIWGYEQYF
TRBD2 TRBJ2-5 TRBV10-3 . TGTGCCATCAGTGCCTCCTGGACTAGCGGCCAAGAGACCCAGTACTTC CAISASWTSGQETQYF
. TRBJ1-1 TRBV15 . TGTGCCACCAGCAGAGACAGGGCTCTGACCACTGAAGCTTTCTTT CATSRDRALTTEAFF
. TRBJ2-3 TRBV10-3 . TGTGCCATCAGGACCAAAAGGGGACCGGGGGAGATGAGCTCCACAGATACGCAGTATTTT CAIRTKRGPGEMSSTDTQYF
. TRBJ2-5 TRBV2 . TGTGCCAGCAGTGAAGCGGGGGGCGCAAAGACCCAGTACTTC CASSEAGGAKTQYF
. TRBJ1-1 TRBV2 . TGTGCCAGCAACCGGCCGAACACTGAAGCTTTCTTT CASNRPNTEAFF
. TRBJ2-7 TRBV7-9 . TGTGCCAGCAGCCCCAAGGGGGGAGTAACCCTCGGCGGGGAGCAGTACTTC CASSPKGGVTLGGEQYF
. TRBJ1-2 TRBV6-6 . TGTGCCAGCAGTTACTCGAAGACAGGCGGGAATGGCTACACCTTC CASSYSKTGGNGYTF
. TRBJ2-6 TRBV7-9 . TGTGCCAGCAGCTCCTACGCCAACAGGGCTGGGGCCAACGTCCTGACTTTC CASSSYANRAGANVLTF
. TRBJ2-3 TRBV13 . TGTGCCAGCAGCTTAGGCCTTTCACAGAGCACAGATACGCAGTATTTT CASSLGLSQSTDTQYF
. TRBJ1-1 TRBV30 . TGTGCCTGGAGTGGGGGGAGCGGGATGAACACTGAAGCTTTCTTT CAWSGGSGMNTEAFF
TRBD1 TRBJ2-7 TRBV9 . TGTGCCAGCAGCATTTCCGGGACAGGGGGCAGCTACGAGCAGTACTTC CASSISGTGGSYEQYF
. TRBJ2-7 TRBV10-2 . TGCGCCAGCAGTGAGTTAAGGGTTTACGAGCAGTACTTC CASSELRVYEQYF
TRBD2 TRBJ2-1 TRBV7-9 . TGTGCCAGCAGCTTGGGCGGGAGTTATGAGCAGTTCTTC CASSLGGSYEQFF
TRBD2 TRBJ2-1 TRBV27 . TGTGCCAGCAGTTTGGCGGGGGGGCATTACAATGAGCAGTTCTTC CASSLAGGHYNEQFF
. TRBJ2-7 TRBV27 once TGTGCCAGCAGTCGTACAGGCTCCTACGAGCAGTACTTC CASSRTGSYEQYF
TRBD2 TRBJ2-7 TRBV2 . TGTGCCAGCAGTGAGCCCGCCCTAGCGGGGGGGAGCGAGCAGTACTTT CASSEPALAGGSEQYF
TRBD1 TRBJ1-1 TRBV28 . TGTGCCAGCGAGGGGACAGGGCTAGGCACTGAAGCTTTCTTT CASEGTGLGTEAFF
TRBD1 TRBJ1-1 TRBV28 . TGTGCCAGCAGTATCCGGACAGGGCTGGGGAACACTGAAGCTTTCTTT CASSIRTGLGNTEAFF
TRBD2 TRBJ2-1 TRBV4-1 . TGCGCCAGCAGCCAAGGTCCGGGACTAGCGGGAGGTCCGAGCTCCTACAATGAGCAGTTCTTC CASSQGPGLAGGPSSYNEQFF
TRBD1 TRBJ2-5 TRBV6-5 . TGTGCCAGCAGGCCGACAGGGGGCCTAGAGACCCAGTACTTC CASRPTGGLETQYF
. TRBJ2-7 TRBV2 . TGTGCCAGCAGTCGTTCCTACGAGCAGTACTTC CASSRSYEQYF
. TRBJ2-5 TRBV9 . TGTGCCAGCAGCGTGGGAGGTTCTGAGACCCAGTACTTC CASSVGGSETQYF
TRBD1 TRBJ1-1 TRBV27 . TGTGCCAGCAGTTACCGGACAGGGGAGACTGAAGCTTTCTTT CASSYRTGETEAFF
TRBD1 TRBJ1-4 TRBV5-1 . TGCGCCAGCAGCTTGGATCAGGGAGGGACAGATAATGAAAAACTGTTTTTT CASSLDQGGTDNEKLFF
. TRBJ2-2 TRBV19 . TGTGCCAGTAGTATAGGTTCCGGGGAGCTGTTTTTT CASSIGSGELFF
. TRBJ2-1 TRBV5-6 . TGTGCCAGCAGCTTGGTTCGGGGCGATGAGCAGTTCTTC CASSLVRGDEQFF
TRBD1 TRBJ2-3 TRBV28 . TGTGCCAGCAGTCTGGGACAGGGGGATAGCACAGATACGCAGTATTTT CASSLGQGDSTDTQYF
TRBD1 TRBJ2-3 TRBV28 . TGTGCCAGCACCACGACAGGGGGCACAGATACGCAGTATTTT CASTTTGGTDTQYF
. TRBJ1-2 TRBV19 . TGTGCCACCCAAGACGGGTGGGGCGACCCTAACTATGGCTACACCTTC CATQDGWGDPNYGYTF
. TRBJ2-1 TRBV7-9 . TGTGCCAGCAGCCTTATCGGCCCTAACAATGAGCAGTTCTTC CASSLIGPNNEQFF
. TRBJ2-3 TRBV10-1 . TGCGCCAGCAGTGCGGCTAGCGCGGATACGCAGTATTTT CASSAASADTQYF
. TRBJ2-1 TRBV7-8 . TGTGCCAGCAGCTTAGTGGGTGGGGTTGGGTACAATGAGCAGTTCTTC CASSLVGGVGYNEQFF
TRBD1 TRBJ2-1 TRBV27 . TGTGCCAGCAGTCCAAGACCGGGACAGGGCCGCTACAATGAGCAGTTCTTC CASSPRPGQGRYNEQFF
TRBD1 TRBJ2-7 TRBV27 . TGTGCCAGCGTCCCTCCACAGGGGGCCCCCTACGAGCAGTACTTC CASVPPQGAPYEQYF
TRBD1 TRBJ2-7 TRBV27 . TGTGCCAGCAGTTACGGGACAGGGGAACACGAGCAGTACTTC CASSYGTGEHEQYF
TRBD2 TRBJ2-5 TRBV10-2 . TGCGCCAGCAGTGAGTCCGGCGGGGGGACCCAAGAGACCCAGTACTTC CASSESGGGTQETQYF
TRBD2 TRBJ2-7 TRBV27 . TGTGCCAGCGCCAGCCAGCGGGGGGCCCTCTACGAGCAGTACTTC CASASQRGALYEQYF
TRBD1 TRBJ1-1 TRBV11-2 . TGTGCCAGCAGCTTAGATATGGGACAGTGGAACACTGAAGCTTTCTTT CASSLDMGQWNTEAFF
. TRBJ2-7 TRBV28 . TGTGCCAGCAGTCTCCTCGGCGAGCAGTACTTC CASSLLGEQYF
. TRBJ1-2 TRBV27 . TGTGCCAGCAGTTTGGGCGGACCTCGTAACTATGGCTACACCTTC CASSLGGPRNYGYTF
TRBD1 TRBJ1-2 TRBV11-2 . TGTGCCAGCAGCCAGATGGGGGACAGCTATGGCTACACCTTC CASSQMGDSYGYTF
. TRBJ2-4 TRBV2 . TGTGCCAGCCAAGAGAGTAGCCTTGGGCCCAAAAACATTCAGTACTTC CASQESSLGPKNIQYF